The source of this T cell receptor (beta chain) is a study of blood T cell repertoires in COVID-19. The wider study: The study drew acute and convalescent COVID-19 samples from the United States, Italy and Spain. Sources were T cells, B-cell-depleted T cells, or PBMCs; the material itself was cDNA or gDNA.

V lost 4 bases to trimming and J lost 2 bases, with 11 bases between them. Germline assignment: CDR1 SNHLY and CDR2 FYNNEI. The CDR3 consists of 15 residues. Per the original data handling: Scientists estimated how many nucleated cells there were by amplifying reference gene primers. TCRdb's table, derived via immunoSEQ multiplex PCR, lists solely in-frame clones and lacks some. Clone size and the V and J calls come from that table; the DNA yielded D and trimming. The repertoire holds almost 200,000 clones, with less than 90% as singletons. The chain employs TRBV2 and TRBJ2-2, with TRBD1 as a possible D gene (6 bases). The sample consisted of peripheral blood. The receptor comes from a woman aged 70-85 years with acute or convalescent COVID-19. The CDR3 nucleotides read TGTGCCAGCAGTGTACAGGGAAAAAACACCGGGGAGCTGTTTTTT. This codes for CASSVQGKNTGELFF.